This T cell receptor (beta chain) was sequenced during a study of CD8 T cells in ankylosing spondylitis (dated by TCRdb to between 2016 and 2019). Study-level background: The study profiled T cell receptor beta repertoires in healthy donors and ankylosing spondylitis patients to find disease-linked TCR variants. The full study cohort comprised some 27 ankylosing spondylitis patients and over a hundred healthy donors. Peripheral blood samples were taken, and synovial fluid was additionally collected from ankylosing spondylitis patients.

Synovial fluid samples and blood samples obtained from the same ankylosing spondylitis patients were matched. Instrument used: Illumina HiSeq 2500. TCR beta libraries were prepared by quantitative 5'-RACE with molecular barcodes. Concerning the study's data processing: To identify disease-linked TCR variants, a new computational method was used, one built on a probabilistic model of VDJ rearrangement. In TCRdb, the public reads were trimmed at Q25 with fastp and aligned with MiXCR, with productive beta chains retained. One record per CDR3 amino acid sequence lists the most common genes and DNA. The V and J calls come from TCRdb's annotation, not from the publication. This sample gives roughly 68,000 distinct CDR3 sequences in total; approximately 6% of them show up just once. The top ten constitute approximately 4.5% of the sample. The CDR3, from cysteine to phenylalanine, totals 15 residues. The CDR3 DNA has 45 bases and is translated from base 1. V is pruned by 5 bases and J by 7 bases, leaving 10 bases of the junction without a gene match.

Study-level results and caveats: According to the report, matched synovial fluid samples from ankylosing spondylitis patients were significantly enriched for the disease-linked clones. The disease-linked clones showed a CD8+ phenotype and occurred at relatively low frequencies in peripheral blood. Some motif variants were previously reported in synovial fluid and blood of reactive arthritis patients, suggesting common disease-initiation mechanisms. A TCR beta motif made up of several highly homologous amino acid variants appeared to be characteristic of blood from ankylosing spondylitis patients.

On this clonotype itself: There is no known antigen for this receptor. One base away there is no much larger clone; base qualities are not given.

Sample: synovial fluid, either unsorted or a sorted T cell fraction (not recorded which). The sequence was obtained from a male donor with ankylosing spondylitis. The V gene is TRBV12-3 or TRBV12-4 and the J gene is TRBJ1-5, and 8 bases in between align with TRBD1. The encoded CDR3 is CASSAWTGYSQPQHF. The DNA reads TGTGCCAGCAGTGCATGGACAGGGTATAGCCAGCCCCAGCATTTT.